This T cell receptor (beta chain) comes out of a study of circulating and synovial CD4+ cells in juvenile arthritis. Study observations and caveats: These blood cells shared more CDR3 sequences with synovium than bulk blood. T cell genome counts differed by at least an order of magnitude between CPL and CD4 samples.

Details on this clone: Its antigen is unknown.

The CDR3 totals 17 residues. Per germline, CDR1 LNHNV and CDR2 YYDKDF (reference sequence). Sequencing was performed with immunoSEQ multiplex PCR; in TCRdb, only in-frame clones are kept and a portion is missing. Of 30,000 to 40,000 clones listed, 90% to 95% are singletons. This receptor was identified in a human donor with juvenile idiopathic arthritis. The V gene is TRBV15, the J gene TRBJ2-5, with TRBD2 matching over 12 bases. The last part of the DNA fits TRBJ2-7 better; the J call may be wrong. Specimen: CD4+ T cells from blood. In DNA form, the CDR3 reads TGTGCCACCAGCAGAGTCCCGACTAGCGGGAGCCCCTACGAGCAGTACTTC. Its protein product is CATSRVPTSGSPYEQYF.